Shown below are 28 T cell receptor beta chains from a single sample sequenced in a study of blood T cells in healthy people across ages. A sample-barcoded 5' primer and a J-beta primer mix were used in a second PCR of roughly 7 to 11 cycles. From the 5' RACE reads, TCRdb called clonotypes with MiXCR, one entry per CDR3 protein. This sample carries some 1.7 million distinct CDR3 sequences, 28% of them seen once, and the ten largest clones take 7.7%. Material for sequencing was blood. The receptors stem from a woman in her 30s in good health.

Comment on this clonotype: A read error may account for a junction end that differs from germline. V gene TRBV6-1 combines with J gene TRBJ2-7; 7 nucleotides align to TRBD1. The germline gives CDR1 MNHNS, CDR2 SASEGT. This CDR3 has 14 amino acids. The CDR3 sequence: CASSRQGSSYERYF. The CDR3 DNA follows: TGTGCCAGCAGTCGACAGGGATCCTCCTACGAGCGGTACTTC.

This clonotype was observed many times. The chain has TRBV7-2 and TRBJ2-1, with D maybe TRBD2 (6 bases). Trimming cost V 1 base and J 9 bases, with 13 bases left between them. Germline lookup yields CDR1 SGHTA and CDR2 FQGNSA. This CDR3 comprises 14 residues. The CDR3 bases are TGTGCCAGCAGCTTAGTCTCAGCGGGCGGTGAGCAGTTCTTC. This codes for CASSLVSAGGEQFF.

The table lists this clonotype with many counts. This chain connects TRBV7-2 to TRBJ2-7; 16 bases agree with TRBD2. Germline CDR1 is SGHTA and CDR2 is FQGNSA. V shed 5 bases and J 0 bases; nucleotides not matched to a gene: 7. The CDR3 consists of 18 residues. Here the CDR3 reads CASSKTGTSGRASYEQYF. In DNA, the CDR3 is TGTGCCAGCAGCAAGACCGGGACTAGCGGGAGGGCCTCCTACGAGCAGTACTTC.

The chain combines TRBV3-1 with TRBJ1-5; D gene uncertain. CDR1 and CDR2 (germline): LGHDT, YNNKEL (reference sequence). Trimming stripped 0 bases from V and 2 bases from J, with 11 bases between. The CDR3 spans 16 residues. The CDR3 sequence: CASSQDDGGRNQPQHF. Here the CDR3 DNA reads TGTGCCAGCAGCCAAGATGACGGCGGCCGCAATCAGCCCCAGCATTTT.

This clonotype was counted between two and nine times. The chain combines TRBV6-5 with TRBJ1-5; TRBD1 agrees at 10 bases. Germline CDR1 is MNHEY and CDR2 is SVGAGI. The CDR3 loop spans 15 amino acids. V lost 6 bases to trimming and J lost 7 bases; unmatched junction nucleotides: 9. The CDR3 sequence: CASSPGTGAGQPQHF. Here the CDR3 DNA reads TGTGCCAGCAGCCCCGGGACAGGGGCTGGGCAGCCCCAGCATTTT.

The rearrangement joins TRBV20-1 to TRBJ2-3; 9 bases fit TRBD2. CDR1 is DFQATT, CDR2 SNEGSKA, per germline (reference sequence). The CDR3 spans 16 residues. J gave up 0 bases and V 0 bases, and 4 bases lay outside the gene matches. This CDR3 reads CSARDRLAGSTDTQYF. The CDR3, as DNA: TGCAGTGCTAGAGATCGGCTAGCGGGAAGCACAGATACGCAGTATTTT.

The J gene is TRBJ2-7, the V gene TRBV5-1; 8 bases align to TRBD1. This CDR3 has 15 residues. V was pared by 5 bases and J by 5 bases, with 12 bases of the junction left unmatched. Germline CDR1 SGHRS, CDR2 YFSETQ. The CDR3 sequence is CASSYPGQDFDEQYF. The CDR3 DNA sequence: TGCGCCAGCAGTTATCCGGGACAGGATTTCGACGAGCAGTACTTC.

The sample holds a few counts of this clonotype. The rearrangement uses TRBV5-1 and TRBJ2-5, with 7 bases aligning to TRBD1. J gave up 5 bases and V 0 bases, and 7 bases lay outside the gene matches. This CDR3 comprises 15 residues. The germline V gene encodes CDR1 SGHRS and CDR2 YFSETQ. The CDR3 DNA sequence: TGCGCCAGCAGCTTGGCACTTGGGACAGTCGAGACCCAGTACTTC. Protein product: CASSLALGTVETQYF.

Concerning this clonotype: This may be a read error, as it is one base from a much larger clone. This sequence joins TRBV29-1 and TRBJ2-3; 8 bases match TRBD2. Per germline, CDR1 SQVTM and CDR2 ANQGSEA. J gave up 1 base and V 7 bases, and 7 bases lay outside the gene matches. The CDR3 consists of 14 residues. The CDR3, as DNA: TGCAGCGGTTTCTGGCGGGGGGGCACAGATACGCAGTATTTT. It translates to CSGFWRGGTDTQYF.

As concerns this clonotype: At one of its ends the junction is not consistent with the germline gene, which may arise from a read error. The chain recombines TRBV12-3 or TRBV12-4 with TRBJ2-1; 14 bases map to TRBD2. This CDR3 has 15 residues. DNA for the CDR3: TGTGCCCGCAGTGGGGGACTAGCGGGAGTCGATGAGCAGTTCTTC. Translating gives CARSGGLAGVDEQFF.

There are many counts of this clonotype. The gene calls are TRBV20-1 and TRBJ1-5; D possibly corresponds to TRBD1 (5 bases). The germline V and J ends were trimmed by 6 bases and 0 bases, with 15 bases remaining between them. The CDR3 length is 15 residues. CDR1 is DFQATT, CDR2 SNEGSKA, per germline (reference sequence). This chain's CDR3 is CSARSEGLSNQPQHF. CDR3 coding DNA: TGCAGTGCGAGGAGCGAGGGGCTTAGCAATCAGCCCCAGCATTTT.

This clonotype was seen a few times. The chain employs TRBV7-3 and TRBJ2-3, with D unclear. V lost 1 base, J lost 0 bases, and 11 bases lay in between. The CDR3 is 16 residues long. Germline CDR1 reads SGHTA; CDR2 reads FQGTGA. The chain's CDR3 is CASSLNGPRSTDTQYF. As DNA, the CDR3 is TGTGCCAGCAGCTTAAACGGTCCCCGTAGCACAGATACGCAGTATTTT. The complete variable domain, with remaining parts taken from reference TRBV7-3 and TRBJ2-3, reads GAGVSQTPSNKVTEKGKYVELRCDPISGHTALYWYRQSLGQGPEFLIYFQGTGAADDSGLPNDRFFAVRPEGSVSTLKIQRTERGDSAVYLCASSLNGPRSTDTQYFGPGTRLTVL.

This clonotype appeared a single time. V gene TRBV5-1 combines with J gene TRBJ1-2; D is possibly TRBD1 (5 bases). Trimming cost V 5 bases and J 6 bases, with 14 bases left between them. The CDR3 runs to 13 residues. Germline CDR1 and CDR2: SGHRS and YFSETQ. The CDR3 DNA is TGCGCCAGCAGGGGGAAGGGGTCCCATGGCTACACCTTC. Translated: CASRGKGSHGYTF.

The chain carries TRBV27 and TRBJ1-5, with 11 bases matching TRBD1. Germline V gene sequence: CDR1 MNHEY, CDR2 SMNVEV (reference sequence). This CDR3 spans 16 amino acids. Germline trimming cut 6 bases from V and 5 bases from J; bases unmatched to any gene: 9. The CDR3 DNA sequence: TGTGCCAGCAGCCGGACAGGGGGCCGTTGGGATCAGCCCCAGCATTTT. Translation gives CASSRTGGRWDQPQHF.

A note on this clonotype: A junction end diverges from the germline sequence, so it may reflect a read error. V and J are TRBV12-3 or TRBV12-4 and TRBJ1-6; no clear D gene. The CDR3 has 18 residues. CDR3 loop: CASSPGTLLAAYNLPLHF. CDR3 nucleotides: TGTGCCAGCAGCCCCGGAACCCTATTGGCGGCCTATAATTTACCCCTCCACTTT.

The chain combines TRBV12-3 or TRBV12-4 with TRBJ2-3, with D perhaps matching TRBD2 (7 bases). This CDR3 comprises 15 residues. Trimming stripped 8 bases from V and 1 base from J, with 16 bases between. The CDR3 here is CASGGGGARTDTQYF. CDR3 DNA sequence: TGTGCCAGCGGGGGAGGGGGGGCTCGCACAGATACGCAGTATTTT.

This clonotype was picked up a small number of times. The chain couples TRBV20-1 to TRBJ1-5; the match to TRBD1 covers 10 bases. The V segment lost 6 bases and the J segment 0 bases; nucleotides outside the gene matches: 8. The CDR3 has 16 amino acids. Germline lookup yields CDR1 DFQATT and CDR2 SNEGSKA (reference sequence). This CDR3 is CSARTGGLYSNQPQHF. The CDR3 bases are TGCAGTGCAAGGACAGGGGGTCTGTATAGCAATCAGCCCCAGCATTTT.

This clonotype was found once. The rearrangement uses TRBV19 and TRBJ2-5, with 8 bases fitting TRBD1. The trim removed 6 bases at V and 2 bases at J, leaving 11 bases unmatched. The CDR3 length is 16 residues. CDR1 and CDR2 (germline): LNHDA, SQIVND (reference sequence). CDR3 bases: TGTGCCAGTAGGAGAACCGACAGGGGAGTGCAAGAGACCCAGTACTTC. Amino acid sequence: CASRRTDRGVQETQYF.

Many counts were recorded for this clonotype. The V gene is TRBV5-1, the J gene TRBJ2-3, with TRBD2 matching 10 bases. There are 15 residues in the CDR3. V was pared by 4 bases and J by 4 bases, with 6 bases of the junction left unmatched. Germline values: CDR1 SGHRS, CDR2 YFSETQ. This CDR3 is CASSPSGGASDTQYF. The CDR3 DNA reads as TGCGCCAGCAGCCCAAGCGGGGGGGCTTCAGATACGCAGTATTTT.

This clonotype was detected only a few times. An end of the junction differs from the germline gene, which may be a read error. The chain combines TRBV20-1 with TRBJ2-7; D unresolved. The germline V gene encodes CDR1 DFQATT and CDR2 SNEGSKA (reference sequence). The CDR3 contains 12 residues. CDR3 coding DNA: TGCAGTGCTAGAGTTAGTATCGACGAGCGGTACTTC. It codes for CSARVSIDERYF.

On this clonotype: This may be a read error: a much more frequent sequence differs by one nucleotide. The J gene is TRBJ2-1, the V gene TRBV9, with D perhaps being TRBD1 or TRBD2 (6 bases each). Germline values: CDR1 SGDLS, CDR2 YYNGEE. There are 17 residues in the CDR3. DNA for the CDR3: TGTGCCGGCAGCGTACTCCCGGGGGCAGGGGCGCACAATGAGCAGTTCTTC. Translating gives CAGSVLPGAGAHNEQFF.

This chain uses TRBV3-1 with TRBJ2-7; the match to TRBD1 covers 10 bases. Unmatched junction bases numbered 3, after V lost 0 bases and J lost 4 bases. This CDR3 is 15 amino acids long. In germline, CDR1 is LGHDT, CDR2 YNNKEL (reference sequence). The CDR3 coding sequence is TGTGCCAGCAGCCAAGATTGGACAGGGGGGTACGAGCAGTACTTC. Protein sequence: CASSQDWTGGYEQYF.

This clonotype was detected many times. The chain is built from TRBV29-1 and TRBJ2-5; 10 positions match TRBD1. Germline V CDR1 and CDR2: SQVTM, ANQGSEA. J was trimmed by 5 bases and V by 7 bases; bases with no gene match: 7. This CDR3 comprises 13 residues. CDR3 protein: CSARQGAQETQYF. The CDR3 nucleotides read TGCAGCGCCCGACAGGGGGCTCAGGAGACCCAGTACTTC.

This clonotype occurred once. V and J are TRBV3-1 and TRBJ1-1; no firm D call. The CDR3 contains 11 residues. Germline lookup yields CDR1 LGHDT and CDR2 YNNKEL (reference sequence). V lost 3 bases to trimming and J lost 6 bases, with 5 bases between them. This CDR3 is CASSHTAEAFF. DNA for the CDR3: TGTGCCAGCAGCCATACCGCTGAAGCTTTCTTT.

The genes are TRBV5-1 and TRBJ1-6; 8 nucleotides agree with TRBD1. Germline V gene data show CDR1 as SGHRS and CDR2 as YFSETQ. The CDR3 length is 15 residues. V shed 1 base and J 12 bases; nucleotides not matched to a gene: 9. The CDR3 DNA is TGCGCCAGCAGCTTGACGCAGGGGGCATCGGGACCCCTCCACTTT. This sequence encodes CASSLTQGASGPLHF. Full variable domain (outside the CDR3, taken from reference TRBV5-1 and TRBJ1-6): KAGVTQTPRYLIKTRGQQVTLSCSPISGHRSVSWYQQTPGQGLQFLFEYFSETQRNKGNFPGRFSGRQFSNSRSEMNVSTLELGDSALYLCASSLTQGASGPLHFGNGTRLTVT.

This clonotype showed up many times. The chain couples TRBV7-2 to TRBJ1-2; TRBD1 aligns across 12 bases. V lost 3 bases, J lost 4 bases, and 6 bases stayed unmatched. CDR1 is SGHTA and CDR2 is FQGNSA in the germline V gene. CDR3 length: 16 amino acids. CDR3: CASSLGTGGAGYGYTF. As DNA, the CDR3 is TGTGCCAGCAGCTTGGGGACAGGGGGCGCCGGCTATGGCTACACCTTC.

This clonotype was picked up many times. The rearrangement uses TRBV5-1 and TRBJ2-4; TRBD2 matches at 8 bases. The germline gives CDR1 SGHRS, CDR2 YFSETQ. The CDR3 length is 17 residues. V dropped 4 bases and J dropped 0; count of bases not matched to a gene: 9. CDR3 sequence: CASSPGGGLGAKNIQYF. Written as DNA, the CDR3 is TGCGCCAGCAGCCCCGGGGGGGGCTTGGGAGCCAAAAACATTCAGTACTTC.

The chain links TRBV7-2 to TRBJ2-5; possibly TRBD1 or TRBD2 for D (5 bases each). The CDR3 runs to 14 residues. With 5 bases removed from V and 7 bases from J, the gap between germline ends came to 17 bases. CDR1 and CDR2 (germline): SGHTA, FQGNSA. CDR3 sequence (DNA): TGTGCCAGCAGCCTGACAGAGTCTGGAGGGACCCAGTACTTC. Residues: CASSLTESGGTQYF.